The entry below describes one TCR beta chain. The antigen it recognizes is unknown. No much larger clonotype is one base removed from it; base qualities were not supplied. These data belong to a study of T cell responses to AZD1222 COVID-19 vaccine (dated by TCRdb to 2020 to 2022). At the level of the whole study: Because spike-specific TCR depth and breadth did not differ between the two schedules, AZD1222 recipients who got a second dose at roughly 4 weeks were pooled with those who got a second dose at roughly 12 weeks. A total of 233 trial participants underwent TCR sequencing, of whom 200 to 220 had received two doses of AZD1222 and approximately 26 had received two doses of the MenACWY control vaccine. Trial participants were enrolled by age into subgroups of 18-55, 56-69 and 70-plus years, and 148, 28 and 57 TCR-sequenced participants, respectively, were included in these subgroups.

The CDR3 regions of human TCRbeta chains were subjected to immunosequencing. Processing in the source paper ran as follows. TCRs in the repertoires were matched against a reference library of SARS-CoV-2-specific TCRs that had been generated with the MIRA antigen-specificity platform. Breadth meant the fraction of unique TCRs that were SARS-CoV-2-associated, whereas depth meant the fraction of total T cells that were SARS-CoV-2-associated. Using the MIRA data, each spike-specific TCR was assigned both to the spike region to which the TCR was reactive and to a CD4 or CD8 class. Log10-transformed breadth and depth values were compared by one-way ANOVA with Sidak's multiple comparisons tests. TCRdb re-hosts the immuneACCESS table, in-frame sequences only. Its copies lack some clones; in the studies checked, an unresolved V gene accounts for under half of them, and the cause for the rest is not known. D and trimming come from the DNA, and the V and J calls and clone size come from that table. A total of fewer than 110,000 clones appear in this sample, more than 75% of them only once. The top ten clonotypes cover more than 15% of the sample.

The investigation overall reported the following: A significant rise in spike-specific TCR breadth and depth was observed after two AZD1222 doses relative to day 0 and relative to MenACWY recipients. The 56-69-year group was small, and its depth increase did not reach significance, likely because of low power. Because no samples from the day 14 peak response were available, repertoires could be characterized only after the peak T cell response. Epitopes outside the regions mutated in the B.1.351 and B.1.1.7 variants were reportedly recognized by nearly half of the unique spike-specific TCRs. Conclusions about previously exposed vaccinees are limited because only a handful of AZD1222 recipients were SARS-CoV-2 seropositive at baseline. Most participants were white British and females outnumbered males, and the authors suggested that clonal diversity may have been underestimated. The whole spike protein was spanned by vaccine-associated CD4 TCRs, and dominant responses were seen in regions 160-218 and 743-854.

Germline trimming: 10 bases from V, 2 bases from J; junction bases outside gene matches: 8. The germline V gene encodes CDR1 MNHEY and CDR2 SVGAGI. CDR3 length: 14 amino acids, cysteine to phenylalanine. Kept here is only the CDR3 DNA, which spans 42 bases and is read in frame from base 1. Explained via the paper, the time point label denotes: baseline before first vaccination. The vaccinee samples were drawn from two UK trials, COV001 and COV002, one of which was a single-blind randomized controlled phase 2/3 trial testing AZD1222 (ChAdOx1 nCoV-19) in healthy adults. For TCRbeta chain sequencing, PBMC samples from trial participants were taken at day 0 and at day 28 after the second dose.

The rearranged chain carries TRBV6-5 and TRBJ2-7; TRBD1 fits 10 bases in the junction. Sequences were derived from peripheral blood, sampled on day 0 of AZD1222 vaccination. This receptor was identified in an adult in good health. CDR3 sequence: CATRTGGSPYEQYF. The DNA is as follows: TGTGCCACCAGGACAGGGGGAAGTCCCTACGAGCAGTACTTC.